A selection of T cell receptor beta chains follows, all from one sample in a study of shared clonotypes between healthy human individuals. Measured with immunoSEQ multiplex PCR; TCRdb has only the in-frame clones, and not every one. The sample lists some 1 million clones; around 75% were seen once. Sequenced material: memory CD4+ T cells sorted from blood. The source of these receptors is a man aged 18 to 29 in good health. Each CDR3 is given with its conserved first and last residue. D genes are given only for firm matches. Clone sizes are given selectively: once, few, many, or a class where the clone is expanded.

-	TRBV6-5	TRBJ2-5	-	TGTGCCAGCAGTTCCTCCAATAGGTTTCTAGAGACCCAGTACTTC	CASSSSNRFLETQYF
-	TRBV4-3	TRBJ1-6	TRBD1	TGCGCCAGCAGCCAAGCTGGGACAGTCAATTCACCCCTCCACTTT	CASSQAGTVNSPLHF
-	TRBV4-3	TRBJ1-5	-	TGCGCCAGCAGCCAAGATGAAAATCAGCCCCAGCATTTT	CASSQDENQPQHF
-	TRBV19	TRBJ2-7	-	TGTGCCAGTAACTCCCTTTCGGGCGAGCAGTACTTC	CASNSLSGEQYF
-	TRBV28	TRBJ1-2	-	TGTGCCAGCAGTTTATCGGTCAGCAACTATGGCTACACCTTC	CASSLSVSNYGYTF
-	TRBV28	TRBJ1-2	TRBD1	TGTGCCAGCAGTTTACTGGACAGGGATGGTGGCTACACCTTC	CASSLLDRDGGYTF
-	TRBV5-1	TRBJ2-5	-	TGCGCCAGCAGCCCACTCCTGGGGGAGACCCAGTACTTC	CASSPLLGETQYF
-	TRBV18	TRBJ2-7	-	TGTGCCAGCTCACCACCCAACTCGGACGAGCAGTACTTC	CASSPPNSDEQYF
-	TRBV10-3	TRBJ1-1	-	TGTGCCAGTGTTGGTCACCGCGGTACTGAAGCTTTCTTT	CASVGHRGTEAFF
-	TRBV4-1	TRBJ2-2	-	TGCGCCAGCAGTCTTCGGGAGTTTGGGAAGGGGGAGCTGTTTTTT	CASSLREFGKGELFF
-	TRBV6-1	TRBJ2-2	TRBD2	TGTGCCAGCAGAGAACTAGCGGGGAACACCGGGGAGCTGTTTTTT	CASRELAGNTGELFF
-	TRBV15	TRBJ1-1	-	TGTGCCACCAGCAGAGAAGGGACTGCTGTGAACACTGAAGCTTTCTTT	CATSREGTAVNTEAFF
few	TRBV6-6	TRBJ2-3	TRBD2	TGTGCCAGCATTTCTAGCGGGGGGTGGGATACGCAGTATTTT	CASISSGGWDTQYF
-	TRBV2	TRBJ2-5	-	TGTGCCAGTCGTCAAGAGACCCAGTACTTC	CASRQETQYF
-	TRBV30	TRBJ1-1	-	TGTGCCTGGACCCCAGGGGTGGGCACTGAAGCTTTCTTT	CAWTPGVGTEAFF
-	TRBV6-5	TRBJ1-6	-	TGTGCCAGCAGTCAATGGACGGGGAATTCACCCCTCCACTTT	CASSQWTGNSPLHF
-	TRBV5-1	TRBJ2-1	-	TGCGCCAGCAGCTTTGACAGCAGCTCCTACAATGAGCAGTTCTTC	CASSFDSSSYNEQFF
-	TRBV5-8	TRBJ2-7	-	TGTGCCAGCACTCACCTCCGGGGACTGGACTACGAGCAGTACTTC	CASTHLRGLDYEQYF
-	TRBV18	TRBJ2-6	-	TGTGCCAGCTCGCCTAAAGACGTCAGCTCTGGGGCCAACGTCCTGACTTTC	CASSPKDVSSGANVLTF
few	TRBV28	TRBJ2-2	-	TGTGCCAGCAGTCCAGTCACCGGGGAGCTGTTTTTT	CASSPVTGELFF
-	TRBV5-1	TRBJ1-5	TRBD1	TGCGCCAGCAGCCCGACCGGGACAGGTAACAATCAGCCCCAGCATTTT	CASSPTGTGNNQPQHF
-	TRBV5-1	TRBJ2-1	-	TGCGCCAGCAGCTTTGGAGGCGGACAGTACAATGAGCAGTTCTTC	CASSFGGGQYNEQFF
-	TRBV30	TRBJ2-1	TRBD2	TGTGCCTGGAGTCCCCGAATAGCGGGAGGGCCGAATGAGCAGTTCTTC	CAWSPRIAGGPNEQFF
-	TRBV9	TRBJ2-7	-	TGTGCCAGCAGCCTTGTCGACAGTTCGTACTCCTACGAGCAGTACTTC	CASSLVDSSYSYEQYF
-	TRBV6-1	TRBJ2-4	-	TGTGCCAGCAGTGAAGAGTGGGTAGGCTTAGCCAAAAACATTCAGTACTTC	CASSEEWVGLAKNIQYF
few	TRBV4-1	TRBJ2-3	TRBD2	TGCGCCAGCAGCCGCCGGGGGAGGGAGGGGAACACAGATACGCAGTATTTT	CASSRRGREGNTDTQYF
-	TRBV28	TRBJ1-3	-	TGTGCCAGCAGGGTCTCTGGAAACACCATATATTTT	CASRVSGNTIYF
-	TRBV19	TRBJ1-3	-	TGTGCCAGTAGTGAAAGAGGTGGAGGAAACACCATATATTTT	CASSERGGGNTIYF
-	TRBV6-5	TRBJ2-7	TRBD2	TGTGCCAGCAGGGGGGGGATAGCCGAGCAGTACTTC	CASRGGIAEQYF
-	TRBV7-8	TRBJ1-1	-	TGTGCCAGCAGCTTAATGCAGGGCACTGAAGCTTTCTTT	CASSLMQGTEAFF